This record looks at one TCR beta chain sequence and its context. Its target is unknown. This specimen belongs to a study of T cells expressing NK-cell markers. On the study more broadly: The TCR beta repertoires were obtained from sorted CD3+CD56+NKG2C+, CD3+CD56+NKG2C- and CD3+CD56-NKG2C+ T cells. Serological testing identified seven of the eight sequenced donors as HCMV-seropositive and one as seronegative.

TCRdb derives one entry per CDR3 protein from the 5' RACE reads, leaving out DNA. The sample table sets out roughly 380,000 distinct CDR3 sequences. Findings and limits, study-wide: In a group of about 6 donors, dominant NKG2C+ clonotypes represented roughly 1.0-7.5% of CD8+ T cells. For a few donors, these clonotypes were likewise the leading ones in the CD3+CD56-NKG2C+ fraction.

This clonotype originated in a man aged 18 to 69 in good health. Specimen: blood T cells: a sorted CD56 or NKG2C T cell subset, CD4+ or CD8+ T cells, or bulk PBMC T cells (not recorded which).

The CDR3 is CASSEGTDYNEQFF. This chain joins TRBV9 and TRBJ2-1; TCRdb's assignment of TRBD1 cannot be checked, as there is no DNA. This CDR3 is 14 amino acids long. Germline V gene sequence: CDR1 SGDLS, CDR2 YYNGEE.